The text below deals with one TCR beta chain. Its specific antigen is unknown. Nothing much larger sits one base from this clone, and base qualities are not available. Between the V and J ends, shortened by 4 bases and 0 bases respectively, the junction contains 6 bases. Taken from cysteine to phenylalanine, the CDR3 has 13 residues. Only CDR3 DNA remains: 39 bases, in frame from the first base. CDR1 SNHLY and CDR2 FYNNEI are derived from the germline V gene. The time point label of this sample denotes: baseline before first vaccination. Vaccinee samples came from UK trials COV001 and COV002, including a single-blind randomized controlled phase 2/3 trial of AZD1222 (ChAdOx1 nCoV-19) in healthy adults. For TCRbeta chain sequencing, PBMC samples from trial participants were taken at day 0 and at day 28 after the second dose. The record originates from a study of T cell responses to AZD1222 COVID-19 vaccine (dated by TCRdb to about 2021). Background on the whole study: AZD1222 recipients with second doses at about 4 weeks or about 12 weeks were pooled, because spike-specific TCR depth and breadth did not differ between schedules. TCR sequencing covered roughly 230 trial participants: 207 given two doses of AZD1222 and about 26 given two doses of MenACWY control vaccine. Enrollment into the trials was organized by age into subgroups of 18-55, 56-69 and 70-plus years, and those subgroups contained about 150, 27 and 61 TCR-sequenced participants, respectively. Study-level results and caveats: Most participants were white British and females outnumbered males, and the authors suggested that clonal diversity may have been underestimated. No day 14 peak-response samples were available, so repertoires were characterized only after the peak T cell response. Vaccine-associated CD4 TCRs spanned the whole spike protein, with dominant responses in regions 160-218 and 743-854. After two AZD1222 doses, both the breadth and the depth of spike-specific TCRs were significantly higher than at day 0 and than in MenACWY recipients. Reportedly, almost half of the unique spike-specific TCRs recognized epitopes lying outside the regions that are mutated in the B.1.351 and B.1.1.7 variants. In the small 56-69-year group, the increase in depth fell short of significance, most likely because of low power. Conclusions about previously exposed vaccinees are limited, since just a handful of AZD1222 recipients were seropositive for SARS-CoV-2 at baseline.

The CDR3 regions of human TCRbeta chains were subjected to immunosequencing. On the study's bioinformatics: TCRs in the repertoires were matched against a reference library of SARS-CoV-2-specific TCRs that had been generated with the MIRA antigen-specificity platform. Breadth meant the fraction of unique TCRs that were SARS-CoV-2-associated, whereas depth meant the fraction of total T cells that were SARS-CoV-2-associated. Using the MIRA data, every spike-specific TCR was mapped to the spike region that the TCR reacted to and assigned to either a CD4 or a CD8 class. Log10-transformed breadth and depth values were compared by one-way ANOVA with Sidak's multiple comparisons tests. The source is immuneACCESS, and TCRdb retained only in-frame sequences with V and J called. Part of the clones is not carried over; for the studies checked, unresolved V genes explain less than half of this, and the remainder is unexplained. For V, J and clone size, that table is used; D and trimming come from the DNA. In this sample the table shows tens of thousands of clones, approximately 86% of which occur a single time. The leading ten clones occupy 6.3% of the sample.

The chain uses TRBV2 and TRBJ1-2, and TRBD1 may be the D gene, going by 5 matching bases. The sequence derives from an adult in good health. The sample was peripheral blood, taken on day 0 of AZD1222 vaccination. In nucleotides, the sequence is TGTGCCAGCAGTGGGACAACTAACTATGGCTACACCTTC. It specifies CASSGTTNYGYTF.